The 19 T cell receptor beta chains presented below share a single source sample, sequenced in a study of tumour-infiltrating T cells in Burkitt lymphoma. Only in-frame clones appear in the TCRdb table, and some are missing; sequencing was by immunoSEQ multiplex PCR. Of fewer than 8,500 clones listed, 65% to 75% are singletons. Sequences were obtained from tumor tissue. The receptors here all came from a human donor with diffuse large B-cell lymphoma.

The V call is TRBV19, the J call TRBJ1-1; unclear D gene. Per germline, CDR1 LNHDA and CDR2 SQIVND (reference sequence). V lost 7 bases and J lost 1, with 13 bases in between. CDR3 length: 14 residues. CDR3 sequence reads: CASTINHPNTEAFF. The CDR3 region has the DNA TGTGCCAGTACCATCAATCACCCGAACACTGAAGCTTTCTTT.

The chain is built from TRBV5-1 and TRBJ1-2; tentative D call: TRBD1 (6 bases). Trimming shortened V by 4 bases and J by 4 bases, and 17 bases separated the two germline ends. Germline CDR1 SGHRS, CDR2 YFSETQ. CDR3 size: 15 residues. The CDR3, as DNA: TGCGCCAGCAGCGCCGAGCCTGGACAGAGCTATGGCTACACCTTC. Residues: CASSAEPGQSYGYTF.

A single count supports this clone. V and J are TRBV6-1 and TRBJ2-1; 7 nucleotides line up with TRBD1. The CDR3 spans 14 residues. Trimming cost V 7 bases and J 0 bases; bases outside gene matches: 3. Germline CDR1 reads MNHNS; CDR2 reads SASEGT. The CDR3 bases are TGTGCCAGCAAATGGGACAGCTCCTACAATGAGCAGTTCTTC. Protein sequence: CASKWDSSYNEQFF.

This chain uses TRBV29-1 with TRBJ2-6; the D is unclear. The CDR3 runs 17 residues. The V gene lost 5 bases and the J gene lost 5 bases, with 22 bases spanning the gap. Per germline, CDR1 SQVTM and CDR2 ANQGSEA. CDR3 in DNA: TGCAGCGTTTGGCCCAGAAGCATACAAAGTCGGGCCAACGTCCTGACTTTC. This sequence encodes CSVWPRSIQSRANVLTF.

This CDR3 is CASSFQGQGYGYTF. CDR3 sequence (DNA): TGTGCCAGTAGTTTCCAGGGACAGGGCTATGGCTACACCTTC. V and J are TRBV19 and TRBJ1-2; 9 positions agree with TRBD1. The CDR3 is 14 amino acids. Germline V gives CDR1 LNHDA, CDR2 SQIVND (reference sequence). Trimming took 5 bases from V and 4 from J; bases not matched to a gene: 5.

This chain uses TRBV10-2 with TRBJ1-2; perhaps TRBD1 as D (6 bases). V shed 6 bases and J shed 8 bases, with 19 bases lying between them. CDR3 length: 14 amino acids. Germline V gene sequence: CDR1 WSHSY, CDR2 SAAADI. CDR3 loop: CASRRLTGFDGYTF. The CDR3 nucleotides read TGCGCCAGCAGGAGACTTACAGGGTTTGACGGCTACACCTTC.

The V gene is TRBV5-1, the J gene TRBJ2-7; D tentatively reads TRBD1 or TRBD2 (5 bases each). CDR1 SGHRS and CDR2 YFSETQ come from the germline V gene. The CDR3 has 14 residues. Trimming cost V 4 bases and J 4 bases, with 15 bases left between them. The CDR3 coding sequence is TGCGCCAGCAGCAGAGGGGACGGATCTTACGAGCAGTACTTC. Translating it yields CASSRGDGSYEQYF.

The chain is built from TRBV7-2 and TRBJ1-5; D perhaps matches TRBD1 (5 bases). V was trimmed by 2 bases and J by 9 bases, leaving 17 bases between them. Looked up from germline, CDR1 is SGHTA and CDR2 is FQGNSA. The length of the CDR3 is 15 residues. CDR3 DNA: TGTGCCAGCAGCTTATACCTCGCAAAGGGGCGGCCCCAGCATTTT. Its translation: CASSLYLAKGRPQHF. The variable domain in full, with the rest retrieved from reference TRBV7-2 and TRBJ1-5, is GAGVSQSPSNKVTEKGKDVELRCDPISGHTALYWYRQSLGQGLEFLIYFQGNSAPDKSGLPSDRFSAERTGGSVSTLTIQRTQQEDSAVYLCASSLYLAKGRPQHFGDGTRLSIL.

The genes are TRBV28 and TRBJ2-7, with 8 nucleotides matching TRBD1. V lost 3 bases to trimming and J lost 3 bases; unmatched junction nucleotides: 13. The germline CDR1 and CDR2 sequences are MDHEN and SYDVKM. The CDR3 length is 17 residues. The CDR3 bases are TGTGCCAGCAGTTTTCGAACGACAGGGGATGGGGGCTACGAGCAGTACTTC. Translation: CASSFRTTGDGGYEQYF.

This chain uses TRBV14 with TRBJ2-3, with TRBD2 matching over 9 bases. J lost 7 bases, V lost 5 bases, and 10 bases had no gene match. Looked up from germline, CDR1 is SGHDN and CDR2 is FVKESK. The CDR3 contains 15 residues. The CDR3 coding sequence is TGTGCCAGCAGCAAGGCGACTAGCGGTGGGAATACGCAGTATTTT. It is translated as CASSKATSGGNTQYF.

The chain combines TRBV10-3 with TRBJ2-3; perhaps TRBD1 as D (6 bases). V lost 6 bases and J lost 2, with 15 bases in between. In germline, CDR1 is ENHRY, CDR2 SYGVKD. The CDR3 covers 15 residues. The CDR3 region has the DNA TGTGCCATCAGGGACCGGGACACAGACACAGATACGCAGTATTTT. Translation: CAIRDRDTDTDTQYF.

V and J are TRBV10-3 and TRBJ1-1; 7 nucleotides align to TRBD1. V gave up 3 bases and J gave up 4 bases; unmatched junction bases: 2. The CDR3 covers 13 residues. Germline V gene sequence: CDR1 ENHRY, CDR2 SYGVKD. CDR3 DNA sequence: TGTGCCATCAGTGAACAGGGGAGCACTGAAGCTTTCTTT. Protein: CAISEQGSTEAFF.

The V gene is TRBV5-1, the J gene TRBJ2-1, with unresolved D. Trimming stripped 2 bases from V and 5 bases from J, with 8 bases between. The CDR3 has 13 residues. Germline CDR1 is SGHRS and CDR2 is YFSETQ. CDR3: CASSLDPNNEQFF. CDR3 in DNA: TGCGCCAGCAGCTTAGACCCTAACAATGAGCAGTTCTTC. Full variable domain (outside the CDR3, taken from reference TRBV5-1 and TRBJ2-1): KAGVTQTPRYLIKTRGQQVTLSCSPISGHRSVSWYQQTPGQGLQFLFEYFSETQRNKGNFPGRFSGRQFSNSRSEMNVSTLELGDSALYLCASSLDPNNEQFFGPGTRLTVL.

The chain links TRBV5-6 to TRBJ1-6, with D unresolved. CDR3 length equals 18 residues. CDR1 and CDR2 (germline): SGHDT, YYEEEE. The V end lost 6 bases, the J end lost 0 bases, and 19 bases lay between the germline ends. Here the CDR3 DNA reads TGTGCCAGCACCCCTAGTGGTGGCGAGAGCTCCTATAATTCACCCCTCCACTTT. Amino acids: CASTPSGGESSYNSPLHF.

This chain connects TRBV5-1 to TRBJ2-2; D remains ambiguous. Germline V gene lookup returns CDR1 SGHRS and CDR2 YFSETQ. CDR3 length: 14 residues. Trimming left V 3 bases short and J 6 bases short, with 12 bases between. This CDR3 reads CASSSLSVPGELFF. The CDR3 nucleotides are TGCGCCAGCAGCTCCCTTTCGGTACCCGGGGAGCTGTTTTTT.

This clone was seen once. This sequence joins TRBV4-1 and TRBJ2-1; TRBD1 aligns across 10 bases. The germline V gene encodes CDR1 MGHRA and CDR2 YSYEKL. CDR3 size: 15 residues. V was clipped by 6 bases and J by 4 bases; unmatched bases: 6. CDR3 bases: TGCGCCAGCAGTCCTGACAGGGGGCTTTACAATGAGCAGTTCTTC. The encoded protein is CASSPDRGLYNEQFF.

V usage is TRBV6-5 and J usage is TRBJ1-1; 8 nucleotides align to TRBD1. This CDR3 has 14 residues. V shed 2 bases and J 8 bases; nucleotides not matched to a gene: 7. Germline CDR1 and CDR2: MNHEY and SVGAGI. The CDR3 nucleotides read TGTGCCAGCAGTTACCCGGGACAGGATACAGAAGCTTTCTTT. This sequence encodes CASSYPGQDTEAFF.

The V gene is TRBV6-4, the J gene TRBJ2-1, with 9 bases matching TRBD2. Germline V gene lookup returns CDR1 MRHNA and CDR2 SNTAGT. The length of the CDR3 is 16 residues. J lost 0 bases, V lost 1 base, and 1 base had no gene match. The CDR3 sequence is CASSDFSGSSYNEQFF. CDR3 coding DNA: TGTGCCAGCAGTGACTTTAGCGGGAGCTCCTACAATGAGCAGTTCTTC.

The V call is TRBV14, the J call TRBJ2-3; TRBD1 is a possible D gene (5 bases). The CDR3 consists of 16 residues. Per the germline V gene, CDR1 is SGHDN and CDR2 is FVKESK. V lost 6 bases and J 0 bases, leaving 16 bases between the germline ends. Here the CDR3 reads CASSRVQATSTDTQYF. The CDR3 nucleotides are TGTGCCAGCAGTCGAGTACAGGCCACTAGCACAGATACGCAGTATTTT.